One and the same sample provided the 14 T cell receptor beta chains below, sequenced in a study of siplizumab effects on memory and regulatory T cells. Clones were sequenced by immunoSEQ multiplex PCR, and TCRdb holds only the in-frame ones, with some missing. The sample has 99,000 or so clones; 90% to 95% are singletons. What was sequenced was non-Treg CD4+ T cells sorted from blood. The receptors derive from a human donor in good health.

The chain couples TRBV6-6 to TRBJ2-7, with D maybe TRBD1 (5 bases). Germline CDR1 reads MNHNY; CDR2 reads SVGAGI (reference sequence). The V gene lost 2 bases and the J gene lost 2 bases, with 10 bases spanning the gap. The CDR3 contains 14 residues. For the CDR3, the DNA is TGTGCCAGCAGTTACAAGGCCAGGGCCTACGAGCAGTACTTC. It encodes CASSYKARAYEQYF.

A single count supports this clone. This chain uses TRBV9 with TRBJ1-4; D not certain. This CDR3 region has 15 residues. CDR1 is SGDLS and CDR2 is YYNGEE in the germline V gene. Trimming left V 3 bases short and J 10 bases short, with 19 bases between. The CDR3 region has the DNA TGTGCCAGCAGCGGCACCTGGGCCCAGGACGGAAAACTGTTTTTT. Protein sequence: CASSGTWAQDGKLFF.

This clone was seen just once. The chain combines TRBV19 with TRBJ1-5; maybe TRBD1 (6 bases). The CDR3 sequence is 12 residues long. CDR1 is LNHDA, CDR2 SQIVND, per germline (reference sequence). V was cut by 7 bases and J by 9 bases, with 13 bases left in between. CDR3 nucleotide sequence: TGTGCCAGTAAAAGGGGGGAACTGCCCCAGCATTTT. It translates to CASKRGELPQHF.

CDR3: CASTRRDGEKLFF. For the CDR3, the DNA is TGTGCCAGCACGCGGAGGGACGGAGAAAAACTGTTTTTT. The V and J genes are TRBV6-5 and TRBJ1-4; tentatively, D is TRBD1 (5 bases). The CDR3 contains 13 residues. Germline V gene sequence: CDR1 MNHEY, CDR2 SVGAGI. Trimming cost V 7 bases and J 8 bases, with 14 bases left between them.

The chain recombines TRBV14 with TRBJ2-3; a weak D match, TRBD1 (5 bases). The length of the CDR3 is 15 residues. V lost 0 bases to trimming and J lost 0 bases, with 7 bases between them. Germline lookup yields CDR1 SGHDN and CDR2 FVKESK. The CDR3 coding sequence is TGTGCCAGCAGCCAAGACAGGGTTAGCACAGATACGCAGTATTTT. It translates to CASSQDRVSTDTQYF.

In this sample, this clone turned up once. The chain links TRBV28 to TRBJ2-7; D unclear. The CDR3 covers 13 residues. In germline, CDR1 is MDHEN, CDR2 SYDVKM. The V end was cut by 5 bases, the J end by 3 bases, with 11 bases between. The CDR3 here is CASSPRSGYEQYF. The CDR3 bases are TGTGCCAGCAGTCCCCGGTCTGGCTACGAGCAGTACTTC.

The chain has TRBV28 and TRBJ2-6, with D perhaps matching TRBD1 (5 bases). CDR3 length: 16 amino acids. Trimming stripped 5 bases from V and 4 bases from J, with 15 bases between. Germline V gene sequence: CDR1 MDHEN, CDR2 SYDVKM. DNA for the CDR3: TGTGCCAGCAGTCCCATCAGGGCTACCGGGGCCAACGTCCTGACTTTC. Its protein product is CASSPIRATGANVLTF.

The CDR3 region has the DNA TGCGCCAGCAGCCTCGGGCGGGACAGCCAAGAGACCCAGTACTTC. Protein sequence: CASSLGRDSQETQYF. The V call is TRBV5-1, the J call TRBJ2-5, with D perhaps TRBD1 (7 bases). The CDR3 sequence is 15 residues long. Trimming stripped 4 bases from V and 1 base from J, with 14 bases between. Germline V lookup: CDR1 SGHRS, CDR2 YFSETQ.

V gene TRBV10-1 combines with J gene TRBJ2-5; D may correspond to TRBD1 or TRBD2 (5 bases each). Between the trimmed V and J ends, which lost 5 bases and 1 base, there was a span of 11 bases. CDR1 and CDR2 from the germline V gene are WNHNN and SYGVQD (reference sequence). The CDR3 runs to 14 residues. CDR3 nucleotides: TGCGCCAGCAGTAAGGGACCAACCCAAGAGACCCAGTACTTC. This sequence encodes CASSKGPTQETQYF.

The chain is built from TRBV20-1 and TRBJ2-7; D gene unclear. CDR1 DFQATT and CDR2 SNEGSKA come from the germline V gene (reference sequence). Trimming took 6 bases from V and 3 from J, leaving 9 bases between them. This CDR3 is built from 11 residues. The CDR3 sequence is CSAPKNYEQYF. CDR3 nucleotides: TGCAGTGCCCCGAAAAACTACGAGCAGTACTTC.

This clone was picked up one time. The chain links TRBV6-6 to TRBJ2-1; 9 bases fit TRBD2. Germline values: CDR1 MNHNY, CDR2 SVGAGI (reference sequence). The CDR3 has 16 amino acids. Trimming cost V 6 bases and J 10 bases; bases outside gene matches: 16. The CDR3 is CASSRRREGQMREQFF. In DNA, the CDR3 is TGTGCCAGCAGCAGAAGGCGGGAGGGCCAGATGCGGGAGCAGTTCTTC.

The rearrangement uses TRBV28 and TRBJ1-2; D call uncertain. The V end lost 6 bases, the J end lost 0 bases, and 8 bases lay between the germline ends. Germline V gene data show CDR1 as MDHEN and CDR2 as SYDVKM. The CDR3 spans 13 residues. CDR3 sequence: CASRVGANYGYTF. CDR3 in DNA: TGTGCCAGCAGGGTCGGAGCTAACTATGGCTACACCTTC.

The CDR3 region has the DNA TGTGCCAGCAGCTTAAACGGGGTTGCGGGCAATGAGCAGTTCTTC. Protein sequence: CASSLNGVAGNEQFF. This chain links TRBV7-3 with TRBJ2-1, with D possibly being TRBD2 (5 bases). This CDR3 comprises 15 residues. The germline V and J ends were trimmed by 1 base and 6 bases, with 13 bases remaining between them. The V gene's germline CDR1 is SGHTA and CDR2 FQGTGA.

This clone was counted a few times. V usage is TRBV30 and J usage is TRBJ1-6, with D unclear. CDR3 size: 12 residues. Trimming took 5 bases from V and 6 from J, leaving 8 bases between them. In germline, CDR1 is GTSNPN, CDR2 SVGIG (reference sequence). The CDR3 reads CAWQNPNSPLHF. As DNA, the CDR3 is TGTGCCTGGCAGAACCCTAATTCACCCCTCCACTTT.